The clone carrying this T cell receptor (beta chain) was counted many times. No fewer than 5.5 micrograms of total RNA were isolated from every sample. Then a second PCR, running roughly 7 to 11 cycles, was carried out with a sample-barcoded 5' primer and a J-beta primer mix. Tagging of each cDNA molecule was performed by a template-switch adaptor with 12 random nucleotides. There were at least 2.5 million CDR3-containing paired-end reads obtained from each sample. TCRdb reprocessed the 5' RACE reads via MiXCR and lists one record per CDR3 protein. The sample includes 710,000 or so distinct CDR3 sequences, approximately 30% of them seen just once. The CDR3 runs to 14 residues. V shed 3 bases and J 5 bases; nucleotides not matched to a gene: 5. Germline V CDR1 and CDR2: KGHSH, LQKENI. The record originates from a study of blood T cells in healthy people across ages.

The chain is built from TRBV18 and TRBJ2-5, with TRBD1 matching 8 bases. Sequencing used blood. The origin of this receptor is a woman at least 80 years old in good health. CDR3 DNA: TGTGCCAGCTCACCGGGACAGGCCGGGGAGACCCAGTACTTC. This gives the protein CASSPGQAGETQYF.